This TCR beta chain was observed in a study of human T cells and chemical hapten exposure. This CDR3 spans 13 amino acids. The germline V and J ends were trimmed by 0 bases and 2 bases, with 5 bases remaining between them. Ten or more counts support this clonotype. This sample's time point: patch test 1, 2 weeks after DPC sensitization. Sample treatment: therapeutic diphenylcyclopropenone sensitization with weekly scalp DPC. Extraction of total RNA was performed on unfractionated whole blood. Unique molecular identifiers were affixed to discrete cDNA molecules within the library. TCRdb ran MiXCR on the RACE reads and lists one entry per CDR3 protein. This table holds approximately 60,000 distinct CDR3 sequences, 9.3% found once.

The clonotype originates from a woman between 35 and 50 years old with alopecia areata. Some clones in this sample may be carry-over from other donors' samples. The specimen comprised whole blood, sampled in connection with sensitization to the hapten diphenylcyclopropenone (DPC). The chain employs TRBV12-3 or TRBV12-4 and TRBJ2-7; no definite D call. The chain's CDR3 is CASSLAGTYEQYF. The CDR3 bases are TGTGCCAGCAGTTTAGCAGGGACCTACGAGCAGTACTTC.